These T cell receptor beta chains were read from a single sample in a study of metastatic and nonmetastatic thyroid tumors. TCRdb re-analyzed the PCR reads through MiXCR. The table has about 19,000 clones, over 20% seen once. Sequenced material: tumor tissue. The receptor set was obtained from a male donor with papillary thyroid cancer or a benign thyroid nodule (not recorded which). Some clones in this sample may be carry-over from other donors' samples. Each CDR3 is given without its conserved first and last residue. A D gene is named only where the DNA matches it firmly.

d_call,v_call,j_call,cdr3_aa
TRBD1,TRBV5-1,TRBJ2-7,ASSFRDSISYDQY
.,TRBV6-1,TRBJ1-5,ASSKGTQPQH
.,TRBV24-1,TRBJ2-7,ATSDLYAPNEQY
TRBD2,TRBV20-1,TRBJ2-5,SARTSGSPFQN
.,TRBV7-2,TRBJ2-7,ASSLWGGNEQY
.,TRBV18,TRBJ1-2,ASSHDSYGYT
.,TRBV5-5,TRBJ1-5,ASSLGWDGGNQPQH
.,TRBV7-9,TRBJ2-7,ASSLTFSTDEQY
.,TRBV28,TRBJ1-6,ASTLGGDSPLH
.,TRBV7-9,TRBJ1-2,ASSLQGSSNYGYT
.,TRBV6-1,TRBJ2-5,ASNYGRGQETQY
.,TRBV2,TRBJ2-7,ASSRTAYEQY
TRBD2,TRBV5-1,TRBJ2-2,ASSFSGGMNTGELF
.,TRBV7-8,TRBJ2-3,ASRDNHRDTQY
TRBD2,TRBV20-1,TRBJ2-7,SAPGLYYEQY
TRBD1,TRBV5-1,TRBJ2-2,ASIGQGVVGELF
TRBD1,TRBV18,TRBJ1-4,ASSPPGQGDEKLF